The 9 T cell receptor beta chains listed next were all sequenced from one sample in a study of identical twins. One entry per CDR3 protein results from TCRdb running MiXCR on the 5' RACE reads. The sample has under 300,000 distinct CDR3 sequences, over 5% seen once. In addition, the sample was reused for a study of T cells expressing NK-cell markers.

The sequenced material came from CD8+ T cells sorted from blood. These receptors all come from a woman under 30 in good health.

This clonotype was counted many times. The chain uses TRBV4-3 and TRBJ2-1; TRBD2 agrees at 10 bases. This CDR3 comprises 17 residues. Trimming at V came to 0 bases and at J to 2 bases, leaving 4 bases not matched to a gene. The germline CDR1 and CDR2 sequences are LGHNA and YSLEER. DNA of the CDR3: TGCGCCAGCAGCCAAGAACCTAGCGGGAGCCCCTACAATGAGCAGTTCTTC. Residues: CASSQEPSGSPYNEQFF.

This clonotype was counted at least ten times. The chain carries TRBV12-3 or TRBV12-4 and TRBJ2-5, with D possibly called TRBD1 or TRBD2 (5 bases each). The V end lost 5 bases, the J end lost 0 bases, and 16 bases lay between the germline ends. This CDR3 contains 16 residues. CDR3 amino acids: CASSPSGLSYQETQYF. The DNA of the CDR3 is TGTGCCAGCAGTCCCTCGGGGCTCTCGTACCAAGAGACCCAGTACTTC.

This clonotype was observed many times. CDR3 nucleotides: TGTGCCAGCAGCCTTCTGACGACAGCCTACGAGCAGTACTTC. It is translated as CASSLLTTAYEQYF. The chain carries TRBV7-8 and TRBJ2-7, with TRBD1 as a possible D gene (5 bases). Trimming stripped 5 bases from V and 2 bases from J, with 13 bases between. CDR3 length equals 14 residues. Germline CDR1 SGHVS, CDR2 FQNEAQ.

This clonotype was detected a few times. The chain couples TRBV20-1 to TRBJ2-2; D gene unclear. CDR1 and CDR2 from the germline V gene are DFQATT and SNEGSKA (reference sequence). The CDR3 totals 13 residues. Deletions cut 4 bases from V and 6 bases from J, with 12 bases between. Here the CDR3 reads CSAIKTPPGELFF. The CDR3 nucleotides read TGCAGTGCTATTAAGACCCCGCCCGGGGAGCTGTTTTTT.

This clonotype was counted many times. This sequence joins TRBV20-1 and TRBJ2-7, with 7 nucleotides matching TRBD1. CDR1 DFQATT and CDR2 SNEGSKA come from the germline V gene (reference sequence). The CDR3 sequence is 14 residues long. The V segment lost 4 bases and the J segment 0 bases; nucleotides outside the gene matches: 6. The CDR3: CSATSTGSSYEQYF. The CDR3 nucleotides read TGCAGTGCTACCTCGACAGGGAGCTCCTACGAGCAGTACTTC.

This clonotype was found many times. The chain carries TRBV20-1 and TRBJ1-1; D gene uncertain. The V gene's germline CDR1 is DFQATT and CDR2 SNEGSKA (reference sequence). Trimming pared 5 bases from V and 11 bases from J, leaving 9 bases between. The CDR3 has 9 residues. The CDR3 loop is CSAGPWAFF. The CDR3 nucleotides are TGCAGTGCTGGCCCCTGGGCTTTCTTT.

This clonotype occurred a few times. This chain connects TRBV6-5 to TRBJ2-1; 13 bases map to TRBD2. This CDR3 contains 17 residues. Unmatched junction bases numbered 5, after V lost 5 bases and J lost 1 base. Germline V lookup: CDR1 MNHEY, CDR2 SVGAGI. CDR3 loop: CASSILAGGNSYNEQFF. Written as DNA, the CDR3 is TGTGCCAGCAGTATACTAGCGGGAGGGAATTCCTACAATGAGCAGTTCTTC.

The chain uses TRBV19 and TRBJ1-2, with D unclear. The V gene lost 5 bases and the J gene lost 3 bases, with 16 bases spanning the gap. Germline V gene sequence: CDR1 LNHDA, CDR2 SQIVND (reference sequence). This CDR3 spans 15 amino acids. CDR3: CASSHGPEEYYGYTF. Here the CDR3 DNA reads TGTGCCAGTAGTCATGGCCCCGAAGAATACTATGGCTACACCTTC.

This chain links TRBV10-3 with TRBJ1-4; D is unresolved. The CDR3 contains 13 residues. Germline CDR1 ENHRY, CDR2 SYGVKD. Between the trimmed V and J ends, which lost 8 bases and 0 bases, there was a span of 7 bases. The CDR3 DNA reads TGTGCCATCTCGACGGCAACTAATGAAAAACTGTTTTTT. This encodes CAISTATNEKLFF.